Following are 3 T cell receptor beta chains from one sample sequenced in a study of cytomegalovirus exposure and HLA in healthy donors. The primer mix had 60 Vbeta and 13 Jbeta primers. The assay was immunoSEQ multiplex PCR, and TCRdb's table has in-frame clones only and misses some. Of about 40,000 clones listed, approximately 80% are singletons. The sequencing sample was made of PBMCs. Source of these receptors: a woman in her late teens or twenties in good health and CMV-seropositive.

The chain carries TRBV4-1 and TRBJ1-1, with 7 bases lining up with TRBD1. Germline-derived CDR1 and CDR2 are MGHRA and YSYEKL. The CDR3 sequence is 14 residues long. The J segment lost 0 bases and the V segment lost 5 bases, leaving 3 bases of the junction unmatched. The CDR3 nucleotides are TGCGCCAGCAGCTGGGACAGAATGAACACTGAAGCTTTCTTT. Amino acid sequence: CASSWDRMNTEAFF.

The chain uses TRBV6-5 and TRBJ1-1; D gene ambiguous. V was cut by 0 bases and J by 4 bases, with 12 bases left in between. CDR1 MNHEY and CDR2 SVGAGI come from the germline V gene. This CDR3 comprises 15 residues. The CDR3 reads CASSYSGRGGTEAFF. Written as DNA, the CDR3 is TGTGCCAGCAGTTACTCAGGTCGGGGTGGCACTGAAGCTTTCTTT.

This clone is a singleton in its sample. The gene calls are TRBV27 and TRBJ1-1, with D possibly TRBD1 on 5 matching bases. The CDR3 contains 14 residues. V shed 6 bases and J shed 2 bases, with 13 bases lying between them. The germline V gene encodes CDR1 MNHEY and CDR2 SMNVEV (reference sequence). The CDR3 protein is CASRTGGHNTEAFF. The CDR3 DNA follows: TGTGCCAGCAGGACGGGCGGACACAACACTGAAGCTTTCTTT.